A single sample is the source of the 9 T cell receptor beta chains below, sequenced in a study of vaccination effects on CD4 cells after COVID-19 (dated by TCRdb to between 2021 and 2023). To identify antigen-specific CD4+ T cell clonotypes by their expansion, the ViraFEST assay first stimulated PBMC with viral peptide pools and then applied TCR sequencing. After about 9 days of culture, CD4+ T cells were isolated with the EasySep CD4+ T cell isolation kit. None of the healthy vaccine recipients had a prior SARS-CoV-2 infection, which was confirmed by nucleocapsid antibody tests that came back negative both before and after vaccination. Antigens for these TCRs are unknown. The protocol used for the library was the immunoSEQ multiplex PCR assay. TCRdb obtained this table from immuneACCESS and retained in-frame rearrangements with V and J assigned. These tables miss some clones; where compared with another copy, unresolved V genes account for less than half of the shortfall, and the remainder is unexplained. The sample data list tens of thousands of clones, and about 80% of these were observed just once. The ten top clones hold more than 10% of the sample.

The sample in question was CD4+ T cells from PBMCs cultured with SARS-CoV-2 spike peptides, obtained before COVID-19 vaccination. The cell subset or site label, read with the paper, signifies: SARS-CoV-2 spike overlapping peptide pool stimulation. These receptors were taken from a human donor who received a COVID-19 vaccine.

The V call is TRBV7-2, the J call TRBJ2-5; D unresolved. This CDR3 spans 12 amino acids. V was cut by 1 base and J by 1 base, with 1 base left in between. CDR1 is SGHTA, CDR2 FQGNSA, per germline. CDR3 nucleotides: TGTGCCAGCAGCTTAGTCCAAGAGACCCAGTACTTC. Amino acid sequence: CASSLVQETQYF.

The chain couples TRBV6-1 to TRBJ2-7; no clear D gene. Germline loops: CDR1 MNHNS, CDR2 SASEGT. Deletions cut 3 bases from V and 0 bases from J, with 15 bases between. This CDR3 contains 16 residues. CDR3 sequence (DNA): TGTGCCAGCAGTGATAGGGCAGGCCTAAGCTCCTACGAGCAGTACGTC. Translation: CASSDRAGLSSYEQYV.

The gene calls are TRBV5-8 and TRBJ1-2, with unresolved D. Germline CDR1 SGHTS, CDR2 YDEGEE. V was clipped by 4 bases and J by 11 bases, with 15 bases between them. The CDR3 has 12 amino acids. The CDR3: CASSLRVAWYTF. CDR3 nucleotides: TGTGCCAGCAGCCTCCGGGTAGCCTGGTACACCTTC.

The chain recombines TRBV5-1 with TRBJ1-5, with D possibly being TRBD1 (5 bases). CDR1 SGHRS and CDR2 YFSETQ come from the germline V gene. Trimming shortened V by 0 bases and J by 1 base, and 8 bases separated the two germline ends. The CDR3 totals 15 residues. CDR3 amino acids: CASSLGGTSNQPQHF. CDR3 nucleotides: TGCGCCAGCAGCTTGGGAGGGACCAGCAATCAGCCCCAGCATTTT.

This clone appeared a few times. Other DNA sequences in this specimen translate into the identical CDR3. The J gene is TRBJ1-1, the V gene TRBV2; D perhaps matches TRBD1 (5 bases). The V end was cut by 11 bases, the J end by 1 base, with 14 bases between. The germline CDR1 and CDR2 sequences are SNHLY and FYNNEI. The CDR3 consists of 13 residues. This CDR3 is CAGTTGQNTEAFF. The CDR3 DNA sequence: TGTGCCGGGACTACAGGTCAGAACACTGAAGCTTTCTTT.

The chain recombines TRBV7-2 with TRBJ2-1, with 7 bases identical to TRBD1. V trimming: 5 bases; J trimming: 2 bases; junction bases outside the gene matches: 9. Germline-derived CDR1 and CDR2 are SGHTA and FQGNSA. The CDR3 totals 16 residues. CDR3 coding DNA: TGTGCCAGCAGCACCCGGACAGGTGGAGCCTACAATGAGCAGTTCTTC. Protein: CASSTRTGGAYNEQFF.

V usage is TRBV6-5 and J usage is TRBJ2-3; tentative D call: TRBD1 (5 bases). Trimming removed 7 bases from V and 4 bases from J, with 9 bases in between. The germline gives CDR1 MNHEY, CDR2 SVGAGI. The CDR3 covers 12 residues. Here the CDR3 reads CASKDIADTQYF. The CDR3 bases are TGTGCCAGCAAGGACATTGCAGATACGCAGTATTTT.

The chain joins TRBV18 to TRBJ1-5; D ambiguous. The CDR3 extends over 14 amino acids. Germline-derived CDR1 and CDR2 are KGHSH and LQKENI. V was trimmed by 6 bases and J by 0 bases, leaving 9 bases between them. The CDR3 sequence: CASSGENSNQPQHF. The DNA for the CDR3 is TGTGCCAGCTCCGGCGAGAATAGCAATCAGCCCCAGCATTTT. The entire variable domain, with the rest obtained from reference TRBV18 and TRBJ1-5, is as follows: NAGVMQNPRHLVRRRGQEARLRCSPMKGHSHVYWYRQLPEEGLKFMVYLQKENIIDESGMPKERFSAEFPKEGPSILRIQQVVRGDSAAYFCASSGENSNQPQHFGDGTRLSIL.

J is TRBJ1-2 and V is TRBV6-5; a possible D gene is TRBD1 (5 bases). V was pared by 8 bases and J by 6 bases, with 13 bases between. From germline, CDR1 is MNHEY and CDR2 SVGAGI. CDR3 length equals 12 residues. This CDR3 reads CASYLAGDGYTF. Here the CDR3 DNA reads TGTGCCAGCTATTTGGCGGGGGATGGCTACACCTTC.